This T cell receptor beta chain was sequenced for a study of early T cells in non-severe SARS-CoV-2 infection. About the research overall: The sequenced material was bulk RNA from unsorted whole blood, and its chains were unpaired.

The CDR3 has 15 amino acids. V gave up 5 bases and J gave up 2 bases, with 16 bases separating them. Germline V gives CDR1 SGHVS, CDR2 FQNEAQ. This clonotype was seen many times. Separate cDNA molecules each had unique molecular identifiers attached to them. TCRdb recomputed calls from the 5' RACE reads with MiXCR, one row per CDR3 protein. Counted here are about 69,000 distinct CDR3 sequences, around a tenth occurring once; the ten biggest clones make up 4.5% to 6.5%. The sequenced sample consisted of whole blood. The genes are TRBV7-8 and TRBJ2-7, with D hard to call. This clonotype was obtained from an adult who was a healthcare worker with PCR-confirmed SARS-CoV-2 infection or an uninfected control (not recorded which). The CDR3 loop reads CASSPSNPSTYEQYF. The CDR3 DNA follows: TGTGCCAGCAGCCCGTCAAACCCAAGTACCTACGAGCAGTACTTC. Variable domain in full (rest from reference TRBV7-8 and TRBJ2-7): GAGVSQSPRYKVAKRGQDVALRCDPISGHVSLFWYQQALGQGPEFLTYFQNEAQLDKSGLPSDRFFAERPEGSVSTLKIQRTQQEDSAVYLCASSPSNPSTYEQYFGPGTRLTVT.